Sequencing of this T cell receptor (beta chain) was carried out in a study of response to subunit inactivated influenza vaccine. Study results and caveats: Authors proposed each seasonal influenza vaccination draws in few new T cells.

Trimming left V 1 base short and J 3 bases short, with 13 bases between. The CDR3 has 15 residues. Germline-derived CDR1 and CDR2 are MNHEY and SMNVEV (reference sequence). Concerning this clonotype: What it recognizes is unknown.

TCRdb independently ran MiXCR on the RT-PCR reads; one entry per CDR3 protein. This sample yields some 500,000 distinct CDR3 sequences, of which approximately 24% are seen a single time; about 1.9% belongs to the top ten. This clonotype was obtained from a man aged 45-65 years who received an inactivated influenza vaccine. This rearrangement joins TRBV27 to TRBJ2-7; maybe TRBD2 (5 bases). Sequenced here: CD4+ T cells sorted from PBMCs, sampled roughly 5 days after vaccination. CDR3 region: CASSLLGSGGYEQYF. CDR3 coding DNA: TGTGCCAGCAGTTTATTGGGCAGCGGCGGCTACGAGCAGTACTTC.